This TCR beta chain was captured by sequencing in a study of cytomegalovirus exposure and HLA in healthy donors. The trim removed 3 bases at V and 1 base at J, leaving 10 bases unmatched. The V gene's germline CDR1 is SGHKS and CDR2 YYEKEE (reference sequence). CDR3 length: 16 amino acids. This clone was seen only a few times. The primer mix had 60 Vbeta and 13 Jbeta primers. Here immunoSEQ multiplex PCR was the method, and the copy in TCRdb shows in-frame clones only, minus some. The sample records 110,000 to 150,000 clones, 78% being singletons. V gene TRBV5-5 combines with J gene TRBJ2-7; 7 nucleotides line up with TRBD2. Sequencing was performed on PBMCs. The TCR originated in a female donor in good health and CMV-seronegative. DNA of the CDR3: TGTGCCAGCAGCTACCGCCCGGCTAGCGGATCCTACGAGCAGTACTTC. It codes for CASSYRPASGSYEQYF.